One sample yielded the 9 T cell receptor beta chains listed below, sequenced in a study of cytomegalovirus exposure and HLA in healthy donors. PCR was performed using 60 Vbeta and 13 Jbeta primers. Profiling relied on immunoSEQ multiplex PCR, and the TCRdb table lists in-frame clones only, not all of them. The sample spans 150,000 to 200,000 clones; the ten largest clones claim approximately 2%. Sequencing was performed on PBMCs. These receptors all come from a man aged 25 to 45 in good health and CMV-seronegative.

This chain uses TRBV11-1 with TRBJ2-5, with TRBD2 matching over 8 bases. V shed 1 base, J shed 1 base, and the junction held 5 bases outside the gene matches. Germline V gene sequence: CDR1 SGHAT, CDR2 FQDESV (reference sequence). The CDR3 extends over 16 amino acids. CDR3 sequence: CASSLVGGASQETQYF. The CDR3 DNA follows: TGTGCCAGCAGCTTAGTCGGGGGGGCTAGCCAAGAGACCCAGTACTTC.

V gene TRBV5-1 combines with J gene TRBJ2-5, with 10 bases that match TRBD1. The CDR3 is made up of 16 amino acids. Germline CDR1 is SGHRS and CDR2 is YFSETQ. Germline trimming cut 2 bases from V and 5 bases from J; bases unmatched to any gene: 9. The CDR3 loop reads CASSFSVTGGVETQYF. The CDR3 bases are TGCGCCAGCAGCTTTAGCGTGACAGGGGGCGTGGAGACCCAGTACTTC.

CDR3 residues: CASSLGTNNEQFF. The CDR3 region has the DNA TGTGCCAGCAGCTTAGGGACTAACAATGAGCAGTTCTTC. The chain links TRBV7-3 to TRBJ2-1, with 7 bases that match TRBD2. The length of the CDR3 is 13 residues. Trimming took 2 bases from V and 5 from J; bases not matched to a gene: 0. The V gene's germline CDR1 is SGHTA and CDR2 FQGTGA.

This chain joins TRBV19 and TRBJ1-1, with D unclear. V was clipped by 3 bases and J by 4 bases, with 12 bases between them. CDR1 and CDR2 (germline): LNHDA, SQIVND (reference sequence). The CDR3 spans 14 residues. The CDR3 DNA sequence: TGTGCCAGTAGTATGGGAGGAGGTGGCACTGAAGCTTTCTTT. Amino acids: CASSMGGGGTEAFF. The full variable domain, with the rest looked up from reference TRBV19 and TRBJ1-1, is DGGITQSPKYLFRKEGQNVTLSCEQNLNHDAMYWYRQDPGQGLRLIYYSQIVNDFQKGDIAEGYSVSREKKESFPLTVTSAQKNPTAFYLCASSMGGGGTEAFFGQGTRLTVV.

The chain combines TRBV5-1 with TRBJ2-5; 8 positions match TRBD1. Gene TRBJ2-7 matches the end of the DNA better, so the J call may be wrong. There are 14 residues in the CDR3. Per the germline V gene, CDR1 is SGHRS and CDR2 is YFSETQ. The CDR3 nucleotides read TGCGCCAGCAGCCGTGACAGGGGTAGCTACGAGCAGTACTTC. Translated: CASSRDRGSYEQYF.

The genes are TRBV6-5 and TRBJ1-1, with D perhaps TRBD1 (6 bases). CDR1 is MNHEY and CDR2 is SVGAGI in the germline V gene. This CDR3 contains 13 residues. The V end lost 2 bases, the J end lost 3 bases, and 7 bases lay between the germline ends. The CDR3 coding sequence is TGTGCCAGCAGTTACGAGGGGGACACTGAAGCTTTCTTT. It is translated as CASSYEGDTEAFF.

The CDR3 loop is CASSQHGTGGGETQYF. In nucleotides, the CDR3 is TGTGCCAGCAGCCAACACGGGACAGGGGGCGGCGAGACCCAGTACTTC. V gene TRBV7-6 combines with J gene TRBJ2-5, with 12 bases identical to TRBD1. Germline CDR1 reads SGHVS; CDR2 reads FNYEAQ. This CDR3 is 16 amino acids long. V dropped 5 bases and J dropped 5; count of bases not matched to a gene: 9.

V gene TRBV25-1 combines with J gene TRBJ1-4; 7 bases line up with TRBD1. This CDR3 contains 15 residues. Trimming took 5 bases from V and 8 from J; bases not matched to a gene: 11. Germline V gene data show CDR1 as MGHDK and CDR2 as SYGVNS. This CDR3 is CASSKTGAFSEKLFF. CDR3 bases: TGTGCCAGCAGTAAAACAGGGGCGTTTTCCGAAAAACTGTTTTTT.

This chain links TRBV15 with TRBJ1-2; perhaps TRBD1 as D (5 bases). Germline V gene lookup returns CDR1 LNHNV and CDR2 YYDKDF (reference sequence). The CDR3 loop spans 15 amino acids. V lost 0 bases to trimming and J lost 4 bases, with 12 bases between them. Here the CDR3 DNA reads TGTGCCACCAGCAGAGATTGGGGGGGGAGCTATGGCTACACCTTC. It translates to CATSRDWGGSYGYTF. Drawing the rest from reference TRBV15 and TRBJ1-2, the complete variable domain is DAMVIQNPRYQVTQFGKPVTLSCSQTLNHNVMYWYQQKSSQAPKLLFHYYDKDFNNEADTPDNFQSRRPNTSFCFLDIRSPGLGDTAMYLCATSRDWGGSYGYTFGSGTRLTVV.